This section outlines one T cell receptor (beta chain) sequence together with its context. What it binds is not known. The table came from immunoSEQ multiplex PCR; TCRdb's copy has only in-frame clones and leaves some out. The sample lists more than 400,000 clones; roughly 95% were seen once. The CDR3 runs 14 residues. V lost 7 bases and J lost 7; bases outside the gene matches: 12. Germline values: CDR1 MNHEY, CDR2 SMNVEV (reference sequence). The sample is drawn from a study of shared clonotypes between healthy human individuals. General study points: Richness estimates generally favored naive over memory subsets.

This clonotype originated in a woman aged 30 to 39 in good health. The V gene is TRBV27, the J gene TRBJ2-7; TRBD1 matches 8 bases. Sequencing input: naive CD4+ T cells sorted from blood. Subset meaning: CD45RA+ positively selected. The CDR3, as DNA: TGTGCCAGCAAGCGACAGGGGATGCTGTGGGAGCAGTACTTC. It yields the protein CASKRQGMLWEQYF.